This TCR beta chain was profiled in a study of T cells in Graves' hyperthyroidism and ophthalmopathy. This clonotype was picked up many times. TCR beta CDR3 sequences were amplified from RNA transcripts. Primed by the HTBI set, a first-round RT-PCR was run on the TCR CDR3. TCRdb redid the calling of the multiplex PCR reads with MiXCR, one entry per CDR3 protein. The sample shows hundreds of thousands of distinct CDR3 sequences, roughly 15% of them seen only once. PBMCs were sourced from more than 7.5 ml fresh peripheral blood. The sample comprised blood. The receptor comes from a woman between 45 and 60 years old with Graves' ophthalmopathy.

The CDR3 DNA reads TGCAGCGCCCTACAGGGGCCCTGGGTAACCGGGGAGCTGTTTTTT. Amino acid sequence: CSALQGPWVTGELFF. The chain employs TRBV29-1 and TRBJ2-2; 7 positions agree with TRBD1. Germline CDR1 reads SQVTM; CDR2 reads ANQGSEA. The CDR3 consists of 15 residues. Germline trimming cut 7 bases from V and 5 bases from J; bases unmatched to any gene: 13.